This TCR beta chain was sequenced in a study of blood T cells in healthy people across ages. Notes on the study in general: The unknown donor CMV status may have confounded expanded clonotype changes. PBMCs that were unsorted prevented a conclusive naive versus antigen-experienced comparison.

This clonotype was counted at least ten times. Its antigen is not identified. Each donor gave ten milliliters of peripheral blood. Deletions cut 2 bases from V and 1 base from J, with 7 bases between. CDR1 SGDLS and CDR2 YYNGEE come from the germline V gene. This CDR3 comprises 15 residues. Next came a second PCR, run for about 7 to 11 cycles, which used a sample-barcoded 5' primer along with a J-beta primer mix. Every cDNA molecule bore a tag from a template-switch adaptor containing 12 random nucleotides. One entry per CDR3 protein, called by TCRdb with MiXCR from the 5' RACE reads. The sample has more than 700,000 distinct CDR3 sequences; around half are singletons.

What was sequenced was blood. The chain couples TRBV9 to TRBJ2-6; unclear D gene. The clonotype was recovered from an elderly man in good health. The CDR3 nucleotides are TGTGCCAGCAGCGTGGGCTGGTCTGGGGCCAACGTCCTGACTTTC. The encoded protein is CASSVGWSGANVLTF. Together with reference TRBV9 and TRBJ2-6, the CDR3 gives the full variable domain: DSGVTQTPKHLITATGQRVTLRCSPRSGDLSVYWYQQSLDQGLQFLIQYYNGEERAKGNILERFSAQQFPDLHSELNLSSLELGDSALYFCASSVGWSGANVLTFGAGSRLTVL.